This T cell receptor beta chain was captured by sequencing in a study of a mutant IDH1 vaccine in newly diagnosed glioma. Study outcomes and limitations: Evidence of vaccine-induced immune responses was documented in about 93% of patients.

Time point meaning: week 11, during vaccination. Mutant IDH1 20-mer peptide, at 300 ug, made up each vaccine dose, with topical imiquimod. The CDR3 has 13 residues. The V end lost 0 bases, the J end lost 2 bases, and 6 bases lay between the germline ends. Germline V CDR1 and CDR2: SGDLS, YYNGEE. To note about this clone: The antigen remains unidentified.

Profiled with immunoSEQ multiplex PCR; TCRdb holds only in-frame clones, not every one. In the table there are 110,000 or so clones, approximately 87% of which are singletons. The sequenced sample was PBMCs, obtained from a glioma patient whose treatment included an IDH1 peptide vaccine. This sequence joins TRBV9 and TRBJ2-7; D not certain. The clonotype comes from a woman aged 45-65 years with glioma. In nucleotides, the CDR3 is TGTGCCAGCAGCGTAGGGCTAGCCTACGAGCAGTACTTC. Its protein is CASSVGLAYEQYF. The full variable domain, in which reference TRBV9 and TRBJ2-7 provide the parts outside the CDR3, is DSGVTQTPKHLITATGQRVTLRCSPRSGDLSVYWYQQSLDQGLQFLIQYYNGEERAKGNILERFSAQQFPDLHSELNLSSLELGDSALYFCASSVGLAYEQYFGPGTRLTVT.